Presented here are 5 T cell receptor beta chains from one specimen sequenced in a study of blood T cell repertoires in COVID-19. Assay: immunoSEQ multiplex PCR; the TCRdb copy retains only in-frame clones and omits some. This repertoire shows under 250,000 clones, 75% to 90% found once; its top ten account for roughly 3.7%. The sequenced sample consisted of PBMCs or T cells enriched from blood (not recorded which). These TCRs come from a woman aged 25 to 39 who had been exposed to COVID-19.

The rearrangement joins TRBV6-5 to TRBJ2-5; maybe TRBD2 (6 bases). Germline V gene data show CDR1 as MNHEY and CDR2 as SVGAGI. V lost 2 bases to trimming and J lost 2 bases, with 12 bases between them. The CDR3 spans 15 residues. The CDR3 DNA follows: TGTGCCAGCAGTTACCGGGAGAGTCGGCAAGAGACCCAGTACTTC. It encodes CASSYRESRQETQYF.

The chain combines TRBV7-6 with TRBJ2-1; no clear D. Trimming stripped 0 bases from V and 0 bases from J, with 9 bases between. Germline loops: CDR1 SGHVS, CDR2 FNYEAQ. The CDR3 loop spans 16 amino acids. The CDR3 region has the DNA TGTGCCAGCAGCTTAGCTGCAGTAAGCTCCTACAATGAGCAGTTCTTC. Protein: CASSLAAVSSYNEQFF. The variable domain in full, completed from reference TRBV7-6 and TRBJ2-1, reads GAGVSQSPRYKVTKRGQDVALRCDPISGHVSLYWYRQALGQGPEFLTYFNYEAQQDKSGLPNDRFSAERPEGSISTLTIQRTEQRDSAMYRCASSLAAVSSYNEQFFGPGTRLTVL.

This sequence joins TRBV12-3 or TRBV12-4 and TRBJ1-3, with 7 bases that match TRBD1. CDR3 length: 13 amino acids. The V gene end was trimmed by 11 bases and the J gene end by 3 bases; junction bases not matched to a gene: 7. In DNA, the CDR3 is TGTGCCGGGACAGTTAATTTTGGAAACACCATATATTTT. Translated, it gives CAGTVNFGNTIYF.

This clone was seen once. The V call is TRBV11-2, the J call TRBJ1-2, with D unclear. From germline, CDR1 is SGHAT and CDR2 FQNNGV. Trimming cost V 1 base and J 2 bases, with 5 bases left between them. This CDR3 has 13 amino acids. The CDR3 reads CASSLGGNYGYTF. CDR3 DNA: TGTGCCAGCAGCTTAGGAGGGAACTATGGCTACACCTTC.

V gene TRBV28 combines with J gene TRBJ2-1; 9 positions match TRBD2. The CDR3 has 15 residues. V dropped 5 bases and J dropped 0; count of bases not matched to a gene: 2. Germline V gives CDR1 MDHEN, CDR2 SYDVKM. CDR3 coding DNA: TGTGCCAGCAGTCGAGCGGGAGGCTCCTACAATGAGCAGTTCTTC. It encodes CASSRAGGSYNEQFF.